This is a list of T cell receptor beta chains from one sample in a study of blood T cell repertoires in COVID-19. Assay used: immunoSEQ multiplex PCR; TCRdb lists only in-frame clones, some missing. The table shows 190,000 or so clones, with approximately 88% occurring only once. Input material: PBMCs or T cells enriched from blood (not recorded which). Receptors were obtained from a woman between 18 and 29 years old who had recovered from COVID-19. The CDR3 runs from the conserved cysteine through the conserved F or W. The order of the fields is V gene, CDR3 length, D gene, clone size, J gene, CDR3 DNA, CDR3 protein. A D gene is named only where the DNA matches it firmly. Clone size, where shown, is once, few, many, or a class for clones that have expanded.

>TRBV28|13|TRBD2|few|TRBJ2-1
TGTGCAACTCTAGCGGGGGGCCACAATGAGCAGTTCTTC
CATLAGGHNEQFF
>TRBV4-2|17|.|.|TRBJ1-1
TGTGCCAGCAGCCAAGCGGTCGGGGGGGCCCTGGACGGTGAAGCTTTCTTT
CASSQAVGGALDGEAFF
>TRBV28|15|.|.|TRBJ1-5
TGTGCCAGCATTTCGGGGGGGCCGCTCAATCAGCCCCAGCATTTT
CASISGGPLNQPQHF
>TRBV4-1|18|TRBD1|once|TRBJ1-1
TGCGCCAGCAGCCATCTGAGCGGGACAGGGGGCGTTGGCGCTGAAGCTTTCTTT
CASSHLSGTGGVGAEAFF
>TRBV14|16|TRBD2|.|TRBJ2-1
TGTGCCAGCAGCCAAGGGCCGGGGGGGATGAACAATGAGCAGTTCTTC
CASSQGPGGMNNEQFF
>TRBV4-1|14|.|.|TRBJ2-7
TGCGCCAGCAGCCAAACCCGGGACATCTACGAGCAGTACTTC
CASSQTRDIYEQYF
>TRBV28|15|TRBD1|.|TRBJ1-1
TGTGCCAGCAGTTCCTCCGGGACAGGCCTCACTGAAGCTTTCTTT
CASSSSGTGLTEAFF
>TRBV12-5|14|.|.|TRBJ2-1
TGTGCTAGTGGTTTGCGACTTCAGGGCGATGAGCAGTTCTTC
CASGLRLQGDEQFF
>TRBV27|13|TRBD2|.|TRBJ2-1
TGTGCCAGCAGTCCAGCGGGAGCCAATGAGCAGTTCTTC
CASSPAGANEQFF
>TRBV30|16|TRBD1|.|TRBJ2-2
TGTGCCTGGACCCGGGACAGCGAAGCGAACACCGGGGAGCTGTTTTTT
CAWTRDSEANTGELFF
>TRBV18|14|.|.|TRBJ2-7
TGTGCCAGCTCACCGCGGGACAGATCCTACGAGCAGTACTTC
CASSPRDRSYEQYF
>TRBV10-3|14|TRBD2|.|TRBJ2-5
TGTGCCATCAGTGACGGCGGGGGTCGGGAGACCCAGTACTTC
CAISDGGGRETQYF
>TRBV30|16|TRBD1|.|TRBJ1-5
TGTGCCTGGAGGGAGCAAGGACAGGGAAGCAATCAGCCCCAGCATTTT
CAWREQGQGSNQPQHF
>TRBV6-5|12|.|.|TRBJ1-5
TGTGCCAGCATGATACAGAATCAGCCCCAGCATTTT
CASMIQNQPQHF
>TRBV19|16|.|.|TRBJ1-5
TGTGCCAGTAGTATGGGGATCAAACAGGGCAATCAGCCCCAGCATTTT
CASSMGIKQGNQPQHF
>TRBV7-2|16|.|.|TRBJ2-2
TGTGCCAGCAGCTTAATGGGGGGGCGACACACCGGGGAGCTGTTTTTT
CASSLMGGRHTGELFF
>TRBV3-1/TRBV3-2|15|TRBD1|.|TRBJ2-7
TGTGCCAGCAGCCGCCAGCCGGGACAGGGATACGAGCAGTACTTC
CASSRQPGQGYEQYF
>TRBV5-1|14|TRBD1|.|TRBJ1-1
TGCGCCAGCAGCTTGGCTTTAGGGACAGCTGAAGCTTTCTTT
CASSLALGTAEAFF
>TRBV27|14|.|.|TRBJ2-3
TGTGCCAGCAGTTTTAGAGCCCCGGGGGATACGCAGTATTTT
CASSFRAPGDTQYF
>TRBV27|18|TRBD2|.|TRBJ2-2
TGTGCCAGCAGTTTAAAGGCACGGCTCCTGACTAGCGCCGGGGAGCTGTTTTTT
CASSLKARLLTSAGELFF
>TRBV5-4|14|.|few|TRBJ1-4
TGTGCCAGCAGCCAGGGTTCGGATAATGAAAAACTGTTTTTT
CASSQGSDNEKLFF
>TRBV3-1/TRBV3-2|14|.|.|TRBJ1-5
TGTGCCAGCAGCCCCAGTGATAGCAATCAGCCCCAGCATTTT
CASSPSDSNQPQHF
>TRBV30|13|.|many|TRBJ1-5
TGTGCCTGCAGCGGGGGCAGGAATCAGCCCCAGCATTTT
CACSGGRNQPQHF
>TRBV11-2|16|TRBD1|.|TRBJ2-3
TGTGCCAGCAGCCGTACGACAGGGGGGGTCACAGATACGCAGTATTTT
CASSRTTGGVTDTQYF
>TRBV28|14|TRBD1|.|TRBJ1-1
TGTGCCAGCAGTTTAAACAGGGGGAACACTGAAGCTTTCTTT
CASSLNRGNTEAFF
>TRBV6-5|15|TRBD1|.|TRBJ1-5
TGTGCCAGCAGTCGGGGACAGCATAGCAATCAGCCCCAGCATTTT
CASSRGQHSNQPQHF
>TRBV29-1|17|TRBD1|.|TRBJ2-5
TGCAGCGTTGGGGACAGCCTTTTGAACACTTTTAGGGAGACCCAGTACTTC
CSVGDSLLNTFRETQYF
>TRBV15|17|.|.|TRBJ1-5
TGTGCCACCAGCAGAGATCTCAGGGAAATGGGAAATCAGCCCCAGCATTTT
CATSRDLREMGNQPQHF